The next 15 T cell receptor beta chains were all read from a single sample in a study of OX40 agonist ivuxolimab in advanced cancers. Assay: immunoSEQ multiplex PCR; the TCRdb copy retains only in-frame clones and omits some. The data show under 55,000 clones, less than 90% seen once. Sequences were derived from CD4+ or CD8+ T cells sorted from blood, sampled in a trial of the OX40 agonist ivuxolimab. These TCRs come from an adult with an advanced solid tumor such as melanoma, head and neck, liver or kidney cancer.

Here the CDR3 reads CASSLKDPLHSEQYF. The CDR3 coding sequence is TGTGCCAGCAGCCTGAAGGACCCCTTACACTCCGAGCAGTACTTC. This chain links TRBV6-1 with TRBJ2-7, with unresolved D. Germline lookup yields CDR1 MNHNS and CDR2 SASEGT. This CDR3 spans 15 amino acids. Trimming shortened V by 6 bases and J by 6 bases, and 21 bases separated the two germline ends.

This rearrangement joins TRBV5-1 to TRBJ1-6, with a possible D match to TRBD1 (6 bases). This CDR3 comprises 15 residues. V dropped 3 bases and J dropped 1 base, with 8 bases sitting between them. CDR1 is SGHRS, CDR2 YFSETQ, per germline. CDR3 sequence reads: CASSSGQSYNSPLHF. Here the CDR3 DNA reads TGCGCCAGCAGCTCCGGACAGTCCTATAATTCACCCCTCCACTTT.

This clone appeared a single time. The chain combines TRBV7-9 with TRBJ1-1, with 8 positions matching TRBD1. Trimming at V came to 6 bases and at J to 5 bases, leaving 5 bases not matched to a gene. There are 13 residues in the CDR3. CDR1 and CDR2 (germline): SEHNR, FQNEAQ (reference sequence). The CDR3 DNA is TGTGCCAGCAGACTACAGGGGGGGACTGAAGCTTTCTTT. This encodes CASRLQGGTEAFF.

This clone came up a few times. CDR3 amino acids: CASSEGGEGYTF. The CDR3 nucleotides are TGTGCCAGCAGTGAGGGAGGGGAAGGCTACACCTTC. The genes are TRBV2 and TRBJ1-2; weak D call: TRBD1 (5 bases). V was shortened by 3 bases and J by 8 bases, with 10 bases between the two germline ends. CDR1 and CDR2 (germline): SNHLY, FYNNEI. The CDR3 is 12 amino acids.

The chain has TRBV27 and TRBJ2-2, with 10 bases identical to TRBD1. The CDR3 length is 15 residues. J lost 4 bases, V lost 8 bases, and 7 bases had no gene match. Germline lookup yields CDR1 MNHEY and CDR2 SMNVEV (reference sequence). Here the CDR3 reads CASGSGTGVTGELFF. CDR3 DNA: TGTGCCAGCGGGTCCGGGACAGGGGTCACCGGGGAGCTGTTTTTT.

The V and J genes are TRBV7-2 and TRBJ1-1, with D maybe TRBD1 (6 bases). The length of the CDR3 is 14 residues. CDR1 and CDR2 (germline): SGHTA, FQGNSA. The germline V and J ends were trimmed by 5 bases and 1 base, with 11 bases remaining between them. The chain's CDR3 is CASSPGHQNTEAFF. The CDR3 DNA follows: TGTGCCAGCAGCCCGGGACACCAGAACACTGAAGCTTTCTTT.

The chain uses TRBV27 and TRBJ2-5; D not certain. Germline loops: CDR1 MNHEY, CDR2 SMNVEV (reference sequence). This CDR3 is 14 amino acids long. The V end was cut by 6 bases, the J end by 0 bases, with 11 bases between. CDR3 coding DNA: TGTGCCAGCAGAGACGGGTCGGACCAAGAGACCCAGTACTTC. Protein: CASRDGSDQETQYF.

V and J are TRBV19 and TRBJ2-3; 8 positions match TRBD1. V shed 6 bases and J 7 bases; nucleotides not matched to a gene: 15. The CDR3 extends over 16 amino acids. The V gene's germline CDR1 is LNHDA and CDR2 SQIVND (reference sequence). The CDR3 DNA reads TGTGCCAGTAGCCGCGGTGGGGCCACAGGGGGGAATACGCAGTATTTT. Translated: CASSRGGATGGNTQYF.

This clone was seen more than once but under ten times. This specimen includes other DNA sequences encoding the same CDR3. V is TRBV5-1 and J is TRBJ2-5; TRBD2 aligns across 8 bases. J lost 4 bases, V lost 0 bases, and 2 bases had no gene match. Germline loops: CDR1 SGHRS, CDR2 YFSETQ. The CDR3 loop spans 14 amino acids. In DNA, the CDR3 is TGCGCCAGCAGCTTGGGACTAGCGAGAGAGACCCAGTACTTC. Translating gives CASSLGLARETQYF.

The V and J genes are TRBV6-1 and TRBJ2-7; 11 bases line up with TRBD2. V shed 2 bases, J shed 6 bases, and the junction held 9 bases outside the gene matches. Germline CDR1 and CDR2: MNHNS and SASEGT. This CDR3 is 16 amino acids long. This CDR3 reads CASSEQLSGGAIEQYF. Written as DNA, the CDR3 is TGTGCCAGCAGTGAACAACTTAGCGGGGGGGCGATCGAGCAGTACTTC.

The chain links TRBV7-2 to TRBJ2-5, with unresolved D. The V gene's germline CDR1 is SGHTA and CDR2 FQGNSA. Between the trimmed V and J ends, which lost 1 base and 4 bases, there was a span of 7 bases. The CDR3 loop spans 13 amino acids. CDR3 sequence reads: CASSLGHIETQYF. The CDR3 DNA reads TGTGCCAGCAGCTTAGGGCATATAGAGACCCAGTACTTC.

The rearrangement uses TRBV18 and TRBJ2-1, with TRBD2 as a possible D gene (5 bases). This CDR3 is 15 amino acids long. V was pared by 2 bases and J by 8 bases, with 16 bases between. Germline CDR1 KGHSH, CDR2 LQKENI. The DNA for the CDR3 is TGTGCCAGCTCACCAGATCCCAGGACTGGTCATGAGCAGTTCTTC. This codes for CASSPDPRTGHEQFF.

V gene TRBV9 combines with J gene TRBJ2-2; D remains ambiguous. Trimming removed 1 base from V and 0 bases from J, with 7 bases in between. In germline, CDR1 is SGDLS, CDR2 YYNGEE. The CDR3 covers 15 residues. CDR3 region: CASSVSETNTGELFF. The CDR3 DNA follows: TGTGCCAGCAGCGTATCGGAGACGAACACCGGGGAGCTGTTTTTT.

The chain couples TRBV6-4 to TRBJ2-7; perhaps TRBD2 as D (5 bases). Trimming shortened V by 5 bases and J by 0 bases, and 14 bases separated the two germline ends. The CDR3 runs 15 residues. Germline V gene sequence: CDR1 MRHNA, CDR2 SNTAGT. CDR3 protein: CASSRDYQSSYEQYF. The CDR3 DNA reads TGTGCCAGCAGTCGCGACTACCAGAGCTCCTACGAGCAGTACTTC.

This chain links TRBV14 with TRBJ1-1; D not resolved. The CDR3 loop spans 14 amino acids. Germline assignment: CDR1 SGHDN and CDR2 FVKESK. V lost 0 bases and J lost 1, with 6 bases in between. The CDR3 region has the DNA TGTGCCAGCAGCCAAGAAGTCAGGAACACTGAAGCTTTCTTT. Its protein is CASSQEVRNTEAFF.